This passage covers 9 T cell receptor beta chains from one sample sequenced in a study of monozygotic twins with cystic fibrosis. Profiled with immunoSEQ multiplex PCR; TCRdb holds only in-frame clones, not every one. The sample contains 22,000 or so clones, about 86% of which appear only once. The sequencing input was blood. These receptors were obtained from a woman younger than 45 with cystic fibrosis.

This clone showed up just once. As DNA, the CDR3 is TGTGCCAGCAGCTTAGGACTGATTGGGGATGAGCAGTTCTTC. It yields the protein CASSLGLIGDEQFF. This chain joins TRBV13 and TRBJ2-1; D gene unclear. The germline V gene encodes CDR1 PRHDT and CDR2 FYEKMQ (reference sequence). The germline V and J ends were trimmed by 0 bases and 8 bases, with 11 bases remaining between them. The CDR3 loop spans 14 amino acids.

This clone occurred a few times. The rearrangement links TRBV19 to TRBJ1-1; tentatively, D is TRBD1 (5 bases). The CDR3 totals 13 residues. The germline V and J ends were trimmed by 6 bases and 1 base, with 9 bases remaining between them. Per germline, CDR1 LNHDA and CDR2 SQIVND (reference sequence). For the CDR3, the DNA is TGTGCCAGTAGCCCTAGGGGGAACACTGAAGCTTTCTTT. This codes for CASSPRGNTEAFF. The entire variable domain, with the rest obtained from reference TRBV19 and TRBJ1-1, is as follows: DGGITQSPKYLFRKEGQNVTLSCEQNLNHDAMYWYRQDPGQGLRLIYYSQIVNDFQKGDIAEGYSVSREKKESFPLTVTSAQKNPTAFYLCASSPRGNTEAFFGQGTRLTVV.

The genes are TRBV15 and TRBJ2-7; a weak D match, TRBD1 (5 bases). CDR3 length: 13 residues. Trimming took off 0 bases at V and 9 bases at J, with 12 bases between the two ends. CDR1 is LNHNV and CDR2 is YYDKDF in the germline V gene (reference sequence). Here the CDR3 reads CATSRDPRAAQYF. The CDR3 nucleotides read TGTGCCACCAGCAGAGATCCCAGGGCAGCGCAGTACTTC.

The CDR3 spells CASRMSRQTEAFF. The CDR3 nucleotides are TGCGCCAGCAGAATGTCTAGACAGACTGAAGCTTTCTTT. The chain couples TRBV5-1 to TRBJ1-1; D might be TRBD1 (5 bases). Trimming shortened V by 5 bases and J by 5 bases, and 13 bases separated the two germline ends. CDR1 and CDR2 (germline): SGHRS, YFSETQ. The CDR3 has 13 amino acids.

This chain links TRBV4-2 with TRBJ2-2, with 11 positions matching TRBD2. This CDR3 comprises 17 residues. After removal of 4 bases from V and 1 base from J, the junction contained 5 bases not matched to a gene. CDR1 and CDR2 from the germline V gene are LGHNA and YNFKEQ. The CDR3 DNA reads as TGTGCCAGCAGCCCGCCGGGACTAGCGGTGAACACCGGGGAGCTGTTTTTT. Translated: CASSPPGLAVNTGELFF.

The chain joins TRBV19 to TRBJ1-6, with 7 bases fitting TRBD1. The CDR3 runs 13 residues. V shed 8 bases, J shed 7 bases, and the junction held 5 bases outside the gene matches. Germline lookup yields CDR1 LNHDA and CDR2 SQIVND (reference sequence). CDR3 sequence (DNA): TGTGCCAGTGGGGACAGCAGAAATTCACCCCTCCACTTT. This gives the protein CASGDSRNSPLHF.

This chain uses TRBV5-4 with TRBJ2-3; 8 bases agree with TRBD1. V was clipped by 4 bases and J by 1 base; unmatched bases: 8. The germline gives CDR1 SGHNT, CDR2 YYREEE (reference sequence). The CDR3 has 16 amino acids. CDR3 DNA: TGTGCCAGCAGCCCGGTACCGGGACAGGGCACAGATACGCAGTATTTT. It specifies CASSPVPGQGTDTQYF.

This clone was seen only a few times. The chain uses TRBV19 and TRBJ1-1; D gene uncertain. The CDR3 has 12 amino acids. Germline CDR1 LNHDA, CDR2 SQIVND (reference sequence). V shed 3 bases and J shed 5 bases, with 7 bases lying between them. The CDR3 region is CASSIGVTEAFF. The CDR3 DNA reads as TGTGCCAGTAGTATTGGGGTGACTGAAGCTTTCTTT.

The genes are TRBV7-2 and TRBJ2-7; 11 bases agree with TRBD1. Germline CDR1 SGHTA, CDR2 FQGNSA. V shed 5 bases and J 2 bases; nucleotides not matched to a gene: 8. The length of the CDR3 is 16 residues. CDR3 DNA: TGTGCCAGCAGCACCCGGACAGGGGGCGCAACCTACGAGCAGTACTTC. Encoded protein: CASSTRTGGATYEQYF.